Listed below are T cell receptor beta chains from one sample, sequenced in a study of blood T cell repertoires in COVID-19. Using immunoSEQ multiplex PCR, the repertoire was profiled, and TCRdb retains in-frame clones only, with some absent. The sample shows 200,000 to 250,000 clones, around four fifths of them seen only once. Sequenced: peripheral blood. These receptors originate from a woman aged 60-70 years who had recovered from COVID-19. The CDR3 runs from the conserved cysteine through the conserved F or W.

j_call v_call cdr3_aa
TRBJ2-2 TRBV3-1/TRBV3-2 CASSQALVAGGPTGELFF
TRBJ2-1 TRBV9 CASSVASRTGGNEQFF
TRBJ2-3 TRBV11-3 CASSSRTSGGLNTDTQYF
TRBJ2-7 TRBV20-1 CSAGRGHEQYF
TRBJ2-5 TRBV7-2 CASGGGASVAQYF
TRBJ1-5 TRBV3-1/TRBV3-2 CASSQGLVQNQPQHF
TRBJ2-7 TRBV27 CASSPTGDHDYEQYF
TRBJ2-7 TRBV24-1 CATRYSSYEQYF
TRBJ1-2 TRBV5-8 CASSSGQLNYGYTF
TRBJ2-1 TRBV5-1 CASSLRGGQNEQFF
TRBJ2-7 TRBV6-2/TRBV6-3 CASSYSMVARLQSSYEQYF
TRBJ1-1 TRBV4-1 CASSQEDRGLTEAFF
TRBJ1-6 TRBV9 CASSLVGHNSPLHF
TRBJ2-3 TRBV9 CASSAVEPSTDTQYF
TRBJ2-1 TRBV27 CASRRGAGNEQFF
TRBJ2-4 TRBV7-8 CASSLEGGQWVKNIQYF
TRBJ1-1 TRBV15 CATSSNRENTEAFF
TRBJ1-6 TRBV4-3 CASSQRVVHNSPLHF